These 9 T cell receptor beta chains share one sample of origin, sequenced in a study of cytomegalovirus exposure and HLA in healthy donors. PCR primers comprised 60 Vbeta and 13 Jbeta primers. Measured with immunoSEQ multiplex PCR; TCRdb has only the in-frame clones, and not every one. The table records roughly 200,000 clones, 65% to 90% of them present only once. The sequenced material came from PBMCs. All receptors come from a woman aged 45-65 years in good health and CMV-seronegative.

The genes are TRBV10-3 and TRBJ1-5; no reliable D call. Germline-derived CDR1 and CDR2 are ENHRY and SYGVKD. V was cut by 4 bases and J by 1 base, with 8 bases left in between. The CDR3 is made up of 14 amino acids. The DNA of the CDR3 is TGTGCCATCAGTGGCGTTGAGAGCAATCAGCCCCAGCATTTT. It is translated as CAISGVESNQPQHF.

The genes are TRBV7-2 and TRBJ2-7, with a possible D match to TRBD2 (7 bases). The CDR3 length is 14 residues. V lost 4 bases and J 5 bases, leaving 15 bases between the germline ends. Germline V gene sequence: CDR1 SGHTA, CDR2 FQGNSA. CDR3 residues: CASSSLGGLHEQYF. The CDR3, as DNA: TGTGCCAGCAGCTCTTTGGGGGGGCTCCACGAGCAGTACTTC.

The chain is built from TRBV6-1 and TRBJ1-2, with TRBD1 matching 7 bases. V gave up 5 bases and J gave up 4 bases; unmatched junction bases: 4. The CDR3 sequence is 13 residues long. CDR1 and CDR2 from the germline V gene are MNHNS and SASEGT. As DNA, the CDR3 is TGTGCCAGCAGTCCGACAGGGTCCTATGGCTACACCTTC. Protein: CASSPTGSYGYTF.

This chain connects TRBV5-6 to TRBJ1-5; TRBD1 is a possible D gene (5 bases). The CDR3 has 15 residues. The V end lost 1 base, the J end lost 6 bases, and 14 bases lay between the germline ends. The V gene's germline CDR1 is SGHDT and CDR2 YYEEEE. The CDR3 coding sequence is TGTGCCAGCAGCTTGTACCTCGGGGGAGGTCAGCCCCAGCATTTT. Residues: CASSLYLGGGQPQHF.

This rearrangement joins TRBV27 to TRBJ1-1; 9 bases line up with TRBD1. Per the germline V gene, CDR1 is MNHEY and CDR2 is SMNVEV (reference sequence). With V trimmed by 4 bases and J by 1 base, 7 bases remained unmatched. The CDR3 consists of 16 residues. CDR3 in amino acids: CASSSGQGRRNTEAFF. Here the CDR3 DNA reads TGTGCCAGCAGTTCCGGACAGGGGAGAAGGAACACTGAAGCTTTCTTT.

The chain combines TRBV7-2 with TRBJ2-5; D is ambiguous. The germline V gene has CDR1 SGHTA and CDR2 FQGNSA. This CDR3 region has 14 residues. V gave up 1 base and J gave up 2 bases, with 8 bases separating them. The chain's CDR3 is CASSLGWRQETQYF. The CDR3 bases are TGTGCCAGCAGCTTAGGGTGGCGGCAAGAGACCCAGTACTTC. The full variable domain, with the rest looked up from reference TRBV7-2 and TRBJ2-5, is GAGVSQSPSNKVTEKGKDVELRCDPISGHTALYWYRQSLGQGLEFLIYFQGNSAPDKSGLPSDRFSAERTGGSVSTLTIQRTQQEDSAVYLCASSLGWRQETQYFGPGTRLLVL.

The chain joins TRBV5-1 to TRBJ2-3; D might be TRBD1 (6 bases). Trimming left V 0 bases short and J 1 base short, with 9 bases between. The CDR3 sequence is 15 residues long. Per the germline V gene, CDR1 is SGHRS and CDR2 is YFSETQ. As DNA, the CDR3 is TGCGCCAGCAGCTTGGCCAGGGGCGGCACAGATACGCAGTATTTT. It codes for CASSLARGGTDTQYF.

This clone was seen a single time. This chain connects TRBV7-2 to TRBJ2-7; maybe TRBD1 (5 bases). Germline V gives CDR1 SGHTA, CDR2 FQGNSA. The CDR3 is 15 residues long. The ends were cut back, 5 bases at V and 4 bases at J, with 18 bases in the middle. Written as DNA, the CDR3 is TGTGCCAGCAGCGCCCAGGGTGGTGGAACATACGAGCAGTACTTC. Translating it yields CASSAQGGGTYEQYF.

The chain is built from TRBV2 and TRBJ1-5, with 9 bases fitting TRBD1. The J segment lost 0 bases and the V segment lost 4 bases, leaving 4 bases of the junction unmatched. This CDR3 spans 16 amino acids. Per the germline V gene, CDR1 is SNHLY and CDR2 is FYNNEI. This chain's CDR3 is CASSGDRARSNQPQHF. CDR3 nucleotides: TGTGCCAGCAGTGGGGACAGGGCTCGTAGCAATCAGCCCCAGCATTTT.